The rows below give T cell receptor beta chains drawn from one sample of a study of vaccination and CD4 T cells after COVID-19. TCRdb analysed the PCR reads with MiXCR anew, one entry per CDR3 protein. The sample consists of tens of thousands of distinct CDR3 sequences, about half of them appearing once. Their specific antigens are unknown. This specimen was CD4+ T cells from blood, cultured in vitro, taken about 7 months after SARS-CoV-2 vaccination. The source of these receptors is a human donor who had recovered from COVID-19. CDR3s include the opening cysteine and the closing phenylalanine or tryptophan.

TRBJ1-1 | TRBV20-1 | CSARDPTDAQEAFF
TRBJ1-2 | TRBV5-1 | CASSLQTDNYGYTF
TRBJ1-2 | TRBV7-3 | CASSLTDSSGYTF
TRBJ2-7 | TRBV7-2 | CASSGPTGGEQYF
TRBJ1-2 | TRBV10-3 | CAISESPRRYGYTF
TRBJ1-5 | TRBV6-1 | CASRQGANQPQHF
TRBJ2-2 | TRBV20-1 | CSATRDGNTGELFF
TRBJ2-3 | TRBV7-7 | CASSFGNSVTDTQYF
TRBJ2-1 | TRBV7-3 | CASSKGLESNEQFF
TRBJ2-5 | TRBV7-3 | CASSLSQQETQYF
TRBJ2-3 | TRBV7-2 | CASSLARRSTDTQYF
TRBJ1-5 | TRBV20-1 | CSASSDRDQPQHF
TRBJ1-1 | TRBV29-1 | CSVADSGTEAFF
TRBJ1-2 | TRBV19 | CASSRDRNYGYTF
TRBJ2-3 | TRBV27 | CASSWASGGAGTDTQYF
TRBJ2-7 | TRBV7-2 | CASSPGGGTSSAEQYF
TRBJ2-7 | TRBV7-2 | CASRSGGAGQEQYF
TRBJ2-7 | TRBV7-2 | CASSPGYQLYYEQYF
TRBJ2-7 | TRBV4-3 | CASSSTSSTDEQYF
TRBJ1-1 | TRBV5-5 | CASSLLNQGYTEAFF
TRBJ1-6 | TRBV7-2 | CASKAKGVSYNSPLHF
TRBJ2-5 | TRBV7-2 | CASSLDRLAGGGETQYF
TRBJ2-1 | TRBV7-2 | CASSLLGGGYEQFF
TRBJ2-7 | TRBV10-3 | CAISSGTNPYEQYF
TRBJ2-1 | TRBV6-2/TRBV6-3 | CASSYGVIGTGVHEQFF
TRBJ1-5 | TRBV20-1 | CSATEPGINQPQHF
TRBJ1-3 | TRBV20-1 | CSADSGNTIYF
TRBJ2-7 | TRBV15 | CATSREDGGGWEQYF
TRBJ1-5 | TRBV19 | CASSAAGFQPQHF
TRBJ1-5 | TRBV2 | CASSGRTDGSQHF
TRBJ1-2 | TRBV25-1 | CASSEAGDYGYTF
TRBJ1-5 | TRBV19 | CASSKGRDQPQHF
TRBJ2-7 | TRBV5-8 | CASSFWDDEQYF
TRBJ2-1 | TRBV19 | CASSDLGGVSYNEQFF
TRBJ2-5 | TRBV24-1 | CATPSGSAQYF
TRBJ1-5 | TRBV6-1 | CASSELGRQGGNQPQHF
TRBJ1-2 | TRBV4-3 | CASSPGYPMGYTF
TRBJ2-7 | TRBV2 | CASSEGQPYEQYF
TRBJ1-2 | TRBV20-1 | CSARTSGYGYTF